This T cell receptor beta chain was obtained from a study of blood T cell repertoires in COVID-19. Whole-study context: Researchers got acute and convalescent COVID-19 samples from the United States, Italy and Spain.

The method was immunoSEQ multiplex PCR; TCRdb's version includes in-frame clones alone and lacks a portion of them. This table has 390,000 or so clones, around four fifths appearing once. The CDR3 consists of 15 residues. Per germline, CDR1 SGHAT and CDR2 FQDESV (reference sequence). After removal of 2 bases from V and 4 bases from J, the junction contained 7 bases not matched to a gene. The chain has TRBV11-1 and TRBJ1-1; 7 bases fit TRBD1. The sample comprised PBMCs or T cells enriched from blood (not recorded which). This receptor was taken from a woman between 50 and 59 years old who had recovered from COVID-19. The CDR3: CASSLNGQVSTEAFF. In nucleotides, the CDR3 is TGTGCCAGCAGCTTAAATGGACAGGTCTCCACTGAAGCTTTCTTT. The whole variable domain, remainder taken from reference TRBV11-1 and TRBJ1-1, is EAEVAQSPRYKITEKSQAVAFWCDPISGHATLYWYRQILGQGPELLVQFQDESVVDDSQLPKDRFSAERLKGVDSTLKIQPAELGDSAMYLCASSLNGQVSTEAFFGQGTRLTVV.